Each of the 5 T cell receptor beta chains below was sequenced from the same sample in a study of blood T cell repertoires in COVID-19. Generated by immunoSEQ multiplex PCR, the TCRdb table keeps only in-frame clones and is missing some. The table lists tens of thousands of clones, 81% of them singletons, with around 27% in the top ten. Input material: peripheral blood. These receptors came from a man aged 80 or over with active or convalescent COVID-19.

V usage is TRBV5-1 and J usage is TRBJ1-2, with D maybe TRBD1 (5 bases). CDR1 is SGHRS, CDR2 YFSETQ, per germline. The CDR3 is 14 amino acids. V shed 0 bases and J shed 4 bases, with 10 bases lying between them. CDR3 nucleotide sequence: TGCGCCAGCAGCTTGGCCGATGGGGCCTATGGCTACACCTTC. This sequence encodes CASSLADGAYGYTF.

The chain is built from TRBV19 and TRBJ1-1; D may be TRBD1 (6 bases). The CDR3 totals 13 residues. The V and J ends lost 11 bases and 0 bases respectively, with 13 bases between them. Per the germline V gene, CDR1 is LNHDA and CDR2 is SQIVND (reference sequence). The CDR3 DNA is TGTGCCTGCAGAGACAGGTTGAACACTGAAGCTTTCTTT. Its protein is CACRDRLNTEAFF.

This chain links TRBV24-1 with TRBJ1-6; D is unclear. Trimming left V 3 bases short and J 7 bases short, with 12 bases between. The length of the CDR3 is 15 residues. Germline V gene sequence: CDR1 KGHDR, CDR2 SFDVKD. The CDR3 DNA sequence: TGTGCCACCAGTGATAGCAGGCGTACGAATTCACCCCTCCACTTT. Its translation: CATSDSRRTNSPLHF.

This clone was detected many times. This chain joins TRBV7-6 and TRBJ2-7; 7 positions agree with TRBD1. Germline V gene data show CDR1 as SGHVS and CDR2 as FNYEAQ. J was trimmed by 3 bases and V by 1 base; bases with no gene match: 12. CDR3 size: 17 residues. The CDR3: CASSLGSDLPGGYEQYF. CDR3 DNA: TGTGCCAGCAGCTTAGGATCGGACCTCCCAGGGGGCTACGAGCAGTACTTC. Variable domain in full (rest from reference TRBV7-6 and TRBJ2-7): GAGVSQSPRYKVTKRGQDVALRCDPISGHVSLYWYRQALGQGPEFLTYFNYEAQQDKSGLPNDRFSAERPEGSISTLTIQRTEQRDSAMYRCASSLGSDLPGGYEQYFGPGTRLTVT.

This chain joins TRBV7-9 and TRBJ1-1; 7 nucleotides agree with TRBD1. J was trimmed by 7 bases and V by 3 bases; bases with no gene match: 8. This CDR3 region has 14 residues. The germline CDR1 and CDR2 sequences are SEHNR and FQNEAQ (reference sequence). CDR3 nucleotide sequence: TGTGCCAGCAGCTTGAAGGACAGGCTCAATGAAGCTTTCTTT. It is translated as CASSLKDRLNEAFF.